This T cell receptor (beta chain) comes out of a study of long-term antiretroviral therapy in people with HIV. At survey level, the immunoSEQ assay was run in its v3.0 version. Method: immunoSEQ multiplex PCR; TCRdb's copy keeps in-frame clones and lacks some. The table has about 30,000 clones, approximately 90% seen once. This CDR3 has 16 amino acids. The junction had 11 bases not matched to a gene; V was cut back by 10 bases and J by 0 bases. The germline V gene encodes CDR1 MNHEY and CDR2 SMNVEV (reference sequence). The sequencing used unsorted PBMCs, collected 3.2 years before starting antiretroviral therapy. This receptor was identified in a man aged 45-65 years with HIV. V usage is TRBV27 and J usage is TRBJ2-5, with TRBD2 matching over 10 bases. CDR3 protein: CATKGLAGAYQETQYF. CDR3 sequence (DNA): TGTGCCACCAAGGGTCTAGCGGGAGCGTACCAAGAGACCCAGTACTTC.